This is a list of T cell receptor beta chains from one sample in a study of beta chain features in type 1 diabetes. Assay: immunoSEQ multiplex PCR; the TCRdb copy retains only in-frame clones and omits some. This table has approximately 470,000 clones, roughly 30% appearing once. Sequencing was done on a sample of naive CD4+ T cells from blood. These receptors were obtained from a young man in good health. CDR3s include the opening cysteine and the closing phenylalanine or tryptophan.

>TRBJ1-2|TRBV30
CAWSDISNYGYTF
>TRBJ1-5|TRBV6-1
CASTPGSGQPQHF
>TRBJ2-5|TRBV29-1
CSVAWETQYF
>TRBJ1-1|TRBV7-9
CASLPLGRMNTEAFF
>TRBJ2-1|TRBV5-4
CASSIGIAGYNEQFF
>TRBJ2-1|TRBV30
CAAQGQGIEFGYNEQFF
>TRBJ2-3|TRBV28
CASSFIRTSRTDTQYF
>TRBJ2-1|TRBV5-6
CASSLGTGLAGVEQFF
>TRBJ2-5|TRBV7-9
CASSSPMKRETQYF
>TRBJ2-3|TRBV30
CAWSPASGRPVGTDTQYF
>TRBJ1-5|TRBV30
CAWNPTGAGQPQHF
>TRBJ1-1|TRBV29-1
CSDARDRNTEAFF
>TRBJ1-2|TRBV25-1
CASRKTGDNGYTF
>TRBJ2-2|TRBV30
CAWSVSRANTGELFF
>TRBJ2-5|TRBV30
CAVAGDLWGTQYF
>TRBJ2-3|TRBV4-3
CASSQDWAGGPGDTQYF
>-|TRBV29-1
CSVFRGRDEQYF
>TRBJ2-5|TRBV30
CAWTRGETQYF
>TRBJ2-7|TRBV7-2
CASSLVVQSLGGYEQYF
>TRBJ2-1|TRBV9
CASSVEGRSYNEQFF
>TRBJ2-5|TRBV7-9
CASSLGSSGIETQYF
>TRBJ2-7|TRBV18
CASSSRDGAYEQYF
>TRBJ2-7|TRBV10-3
CAIKSTSSYEQYF
>TRBJ2-3|TRBV30
CAWSVLGLATDTQYF
>TRBJ2-1|TRBV18
CASSSSSERFF